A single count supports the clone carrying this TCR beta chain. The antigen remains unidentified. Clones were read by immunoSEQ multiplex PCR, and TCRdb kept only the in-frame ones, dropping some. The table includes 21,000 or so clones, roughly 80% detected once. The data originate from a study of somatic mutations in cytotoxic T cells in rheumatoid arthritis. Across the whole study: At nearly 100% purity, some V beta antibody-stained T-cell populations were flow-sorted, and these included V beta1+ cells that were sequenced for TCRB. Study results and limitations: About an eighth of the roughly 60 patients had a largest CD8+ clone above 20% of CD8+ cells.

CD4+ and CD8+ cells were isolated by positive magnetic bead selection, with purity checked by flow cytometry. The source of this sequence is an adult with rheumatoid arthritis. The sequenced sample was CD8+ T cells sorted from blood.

In DNA form, the CDR3 reads TGTGCCAGCAGCCTGGGAGGGGCGAAAGAGACCCAGTACTTC. Protein product: CASSLGGAKETQYF. The V gene is TRBV27, the J gene TRBJ2-5, with 7 bases matching TRBD2. V shed 6 bases, J shed 3 bases, and the junction held 7 bases outside the gene matches. The CDR3 totals 14 residues. Germline CDR1 reads MNHEY; CDR2 reads SMNVEV (reference sequence).